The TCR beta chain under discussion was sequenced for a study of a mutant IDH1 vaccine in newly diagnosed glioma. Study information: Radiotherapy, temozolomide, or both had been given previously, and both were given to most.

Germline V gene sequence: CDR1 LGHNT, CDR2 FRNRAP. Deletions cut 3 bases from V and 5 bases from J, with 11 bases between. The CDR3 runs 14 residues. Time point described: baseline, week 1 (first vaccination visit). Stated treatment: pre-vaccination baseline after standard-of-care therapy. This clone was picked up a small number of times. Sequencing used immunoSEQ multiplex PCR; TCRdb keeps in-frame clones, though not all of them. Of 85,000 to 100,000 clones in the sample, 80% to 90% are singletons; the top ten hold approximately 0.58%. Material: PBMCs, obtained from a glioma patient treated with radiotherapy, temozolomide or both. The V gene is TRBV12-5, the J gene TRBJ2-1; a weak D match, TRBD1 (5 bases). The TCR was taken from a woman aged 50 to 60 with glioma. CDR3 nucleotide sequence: TGTGCTAGTGGTTTATCAGGGTACCACAATGAGCAGTTCTTC. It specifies CASGLSGYHNEQFF.